Ten or more counts support the clone carrying this TCR beta chain. Its matching antigen is unknown. This specimen belongs to a study of T-cell reconstitution after alpha-beta-depleted transplantation in children. Study results and caveats: Elevated TCRbeta diversity at day 60 was traced, in some patients, to surviving recipient T cells and thymic progenitors. Two months or so post-transplant, alpha-beta T cells reportedly derived from several hundred expanded graft clones. T-cell counts and diversity at one year following transplant were attributed mainly to newly produced T cells.

This CDR3 spans 15 amino acids. J lost 4 bases, V lost 5 bases, and 8 bases had no gene match. A library of TCRbeta sequences, prepared with unique molecular identifiers, was generated. TCRdb analysed the PCR reads with MiXCR anew, one entry per CDR3 protein. This sample has around 100,000 distinct CDR3 sequences, with over 9% found just once. The sequence came from a boy between 2 and 10 years old with acute lymphoblastic leukemia, due to receive a stem cell transplant. The V call is TRBV12-3 or TRBV12-4, the J call TRBJ1-5; 7 positions match TRBD1. The material was PBMCs, obtained before TCRalphabeta/CD19-depleted stem cell transplant. CDR3 sequence (DNA): TGTGCCAGCAGTACCACAGGGGTGGTTAATCAGCCCCAGCATTTT. Its translation is CASSTTGVVNQPQHF.